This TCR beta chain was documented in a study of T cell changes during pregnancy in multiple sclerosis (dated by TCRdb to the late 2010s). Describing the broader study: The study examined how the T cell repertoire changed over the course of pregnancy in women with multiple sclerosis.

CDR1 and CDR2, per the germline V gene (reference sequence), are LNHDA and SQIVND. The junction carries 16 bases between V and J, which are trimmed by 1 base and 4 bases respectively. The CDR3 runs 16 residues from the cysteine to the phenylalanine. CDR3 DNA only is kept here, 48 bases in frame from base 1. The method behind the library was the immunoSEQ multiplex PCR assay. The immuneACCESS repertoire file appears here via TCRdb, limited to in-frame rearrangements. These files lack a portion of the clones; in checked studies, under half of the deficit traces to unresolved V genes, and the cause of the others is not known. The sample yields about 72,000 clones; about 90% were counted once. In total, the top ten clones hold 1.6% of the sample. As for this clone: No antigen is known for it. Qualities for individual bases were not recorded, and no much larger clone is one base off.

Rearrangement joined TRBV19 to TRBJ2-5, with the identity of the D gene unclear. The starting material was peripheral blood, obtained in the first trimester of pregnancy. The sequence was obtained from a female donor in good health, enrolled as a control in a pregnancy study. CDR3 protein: CASSIGILPGRETQYF. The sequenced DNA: TGTGCCAGTAGTATAGGCATACTCCCAGGTCGAGAGACCCAGTACTTC. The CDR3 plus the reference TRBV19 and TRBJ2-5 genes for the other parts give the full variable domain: DGGITQSPKYLFRKEGQNVTLSCEQNLNHDAMYWYRQDPGQGLRLIYYSQIVNDFQKGDIAEGYSVSREKKESFPLTVTSAQKNPTAFYLCASSIGILPGRETQYFGPGTRLLVL.